The clone carrying this TCR beta chain was seen more than once but under ten times. The V gene's germline CDR1 is LGHNA and CDR2 YSLEER. The CDR3 covers 13 residues. The ends were cut back, 2 bases at V and 6 bases at J, with 9 bases in the middle. The data were produced by immunoSEQ multiplex PCR, yet TCRdb's version contains in-frame clones alone and is incomplete. The sample consists of about 70,000 clones, about four fifths of them appearing once. This entry comes from a study of T cell responses to AZD1222 COVID-19 vaccine. The receptor was isolated from an adult in good health. The chain couples TRBV4-3 to TRBJ2-3; possible D gene TRBD2, 5 bases. Source: peripheral blood, taken on day 0 of AZD1222 vaccination. CDR3 region: CASSQLRGDTQYF. The CDR3 region has the DNA TGCGCCAGCAGCCAATTACGCGGGGATACGCAGTATTTT.